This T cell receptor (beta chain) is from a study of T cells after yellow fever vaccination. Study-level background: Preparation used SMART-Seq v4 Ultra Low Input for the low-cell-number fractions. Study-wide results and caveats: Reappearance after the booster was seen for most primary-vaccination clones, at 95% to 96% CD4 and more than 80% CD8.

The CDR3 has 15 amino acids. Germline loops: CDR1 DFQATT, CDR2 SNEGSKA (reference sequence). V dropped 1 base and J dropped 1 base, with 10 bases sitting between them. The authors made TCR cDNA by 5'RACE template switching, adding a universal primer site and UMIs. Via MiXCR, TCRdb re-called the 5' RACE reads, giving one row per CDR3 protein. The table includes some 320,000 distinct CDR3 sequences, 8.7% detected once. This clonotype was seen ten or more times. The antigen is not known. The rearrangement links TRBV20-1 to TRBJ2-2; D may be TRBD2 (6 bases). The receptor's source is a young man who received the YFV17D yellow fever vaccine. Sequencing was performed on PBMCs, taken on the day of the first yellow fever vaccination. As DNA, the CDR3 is TGCAGTGCTAGAGTACTAGCCCTGAACACCGGGGAGCTGTTTTTT. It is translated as CSARVLALNTGELFF.